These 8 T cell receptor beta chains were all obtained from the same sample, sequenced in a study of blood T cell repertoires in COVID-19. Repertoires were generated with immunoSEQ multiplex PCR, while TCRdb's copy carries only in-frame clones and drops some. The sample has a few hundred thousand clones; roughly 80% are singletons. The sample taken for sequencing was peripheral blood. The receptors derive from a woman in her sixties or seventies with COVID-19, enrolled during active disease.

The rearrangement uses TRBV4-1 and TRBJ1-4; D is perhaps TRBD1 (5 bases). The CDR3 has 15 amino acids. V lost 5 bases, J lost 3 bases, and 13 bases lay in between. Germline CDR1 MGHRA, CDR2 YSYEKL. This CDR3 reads CASSFNKGSNEKLFF. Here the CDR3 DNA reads TGCGCCAGCAGCTTCAACAAGGGGTCTAATGAAAAACTGTTTTTT.

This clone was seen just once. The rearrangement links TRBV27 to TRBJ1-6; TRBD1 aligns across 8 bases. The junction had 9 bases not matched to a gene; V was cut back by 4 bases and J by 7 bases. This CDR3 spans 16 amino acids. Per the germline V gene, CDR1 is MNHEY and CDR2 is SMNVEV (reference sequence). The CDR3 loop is CASSSTGVNSNSPLHF. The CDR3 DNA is TGTGCCAGCAGTTCGACAGGGGTTAACTCCAATTCACCCCTCCACTTT.

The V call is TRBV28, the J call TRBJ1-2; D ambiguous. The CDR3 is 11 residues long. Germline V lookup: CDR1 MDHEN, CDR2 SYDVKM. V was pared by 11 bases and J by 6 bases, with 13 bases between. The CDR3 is CAGSGLNGYTF. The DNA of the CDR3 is TGTGCCGGCTCCGGGTTAAATGGCTACACCTTC.

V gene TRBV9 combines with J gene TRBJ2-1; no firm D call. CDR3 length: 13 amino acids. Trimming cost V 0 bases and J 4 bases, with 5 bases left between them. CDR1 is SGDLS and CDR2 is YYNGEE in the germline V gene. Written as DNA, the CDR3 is TGTGCCAGCAGCGTAGCTCCTTACAATGAGCAGTTCTTC. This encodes CASSVAPYNEQFF.

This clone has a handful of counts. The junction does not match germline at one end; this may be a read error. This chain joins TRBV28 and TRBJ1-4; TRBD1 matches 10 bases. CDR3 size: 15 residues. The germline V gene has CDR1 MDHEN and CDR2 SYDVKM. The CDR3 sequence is CASSSPGTGVGVMIF. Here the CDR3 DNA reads TGTGCCAGCAGTTCACCCGGGACAGGGGTAGGGGTTATGATTTTT. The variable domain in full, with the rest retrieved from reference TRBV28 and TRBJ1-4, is DVKVTQSSRYLVKRTGEKVFLECVQDMDHENMFWYRQDPGLGLRLIYFSYDVKMKEKGDIPEGYSVSREKKERFSLILESASTNQTSMYLCASSSPGTGVGVMIFGSGTQLSVL.

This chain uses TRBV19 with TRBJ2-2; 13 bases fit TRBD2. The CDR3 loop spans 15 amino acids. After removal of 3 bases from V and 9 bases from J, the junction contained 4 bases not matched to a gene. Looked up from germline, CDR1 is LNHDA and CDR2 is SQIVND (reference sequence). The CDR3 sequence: CASSIGLAGARELFF. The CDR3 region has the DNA TGTGCCAGTAGTATCGGACTAGCGGGGGCTCGGGAGCTGTTTTTT. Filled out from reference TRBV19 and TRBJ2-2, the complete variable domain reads DGGITQSPKYLFRKEGQNVTLSCEQNLNHDAMYWYRQDPGQGLRLIYYSQIVNDFQKGDIAEGYSVSREKKESFPLTVTSAQKNPTAFYLCASSIGLAGARELFFGEGSRLTVL.

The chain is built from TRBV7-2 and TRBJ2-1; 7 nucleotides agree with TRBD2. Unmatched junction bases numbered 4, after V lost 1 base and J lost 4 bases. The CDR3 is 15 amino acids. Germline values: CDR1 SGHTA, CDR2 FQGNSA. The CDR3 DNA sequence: TGTGCCAGCAGCTTAGGGCCTAGCGGTTACAATGAGCAGTTCTTC. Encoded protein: CASSLGPSGYNEQFF.

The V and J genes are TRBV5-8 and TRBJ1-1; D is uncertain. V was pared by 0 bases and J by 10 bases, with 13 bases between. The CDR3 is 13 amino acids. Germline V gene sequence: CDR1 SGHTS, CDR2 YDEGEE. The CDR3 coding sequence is TGTGCCAGCAGCTTGGTGAGGGTTAGTGGAGCTTTCTTT. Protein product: CASSLVRVSGAFF.